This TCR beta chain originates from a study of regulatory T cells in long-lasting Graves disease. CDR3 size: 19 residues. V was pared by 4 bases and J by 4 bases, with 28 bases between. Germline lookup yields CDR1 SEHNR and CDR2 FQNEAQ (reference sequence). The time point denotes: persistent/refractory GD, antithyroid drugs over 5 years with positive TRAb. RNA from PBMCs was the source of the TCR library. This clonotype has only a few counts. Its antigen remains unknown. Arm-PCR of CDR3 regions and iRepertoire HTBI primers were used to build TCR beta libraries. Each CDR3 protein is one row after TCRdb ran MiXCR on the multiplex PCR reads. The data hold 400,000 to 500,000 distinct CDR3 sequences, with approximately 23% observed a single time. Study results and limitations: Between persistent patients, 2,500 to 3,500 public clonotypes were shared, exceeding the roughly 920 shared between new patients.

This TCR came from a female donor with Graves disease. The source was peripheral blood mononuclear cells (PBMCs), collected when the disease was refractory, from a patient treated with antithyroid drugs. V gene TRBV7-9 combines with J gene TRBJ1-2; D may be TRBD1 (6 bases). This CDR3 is CASSSPPGEGSPRGYGYTF. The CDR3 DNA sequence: TGTGCCAGCAGCTCACCGCCGGGGGAGGGCAGCCCCAGGGGCTATGGCTACACCTTC.